What follows is one TCR beta chain and its context. The antigen remains unidentified. This probably arose from a read error, given a far larger clone one base away. All of the donors resided in Nashville, Tennessee, and each was a Caucasian adult. Germline V lookup: CDR1 SQVTM, CDR2 ANQGSEA. The CDR3 is 14 residues long. V shed 2 bases and J 6 bases; nucleotides not matched to a gene: 9. This entry is derived from a study of shared clonotypes between healthy human individuals. Study conclusions and caveats: Approximately 4.6% of naive CD4 clonotypes were common to a few donors.

Libraries were prepared by immunoSEQ multiplex PCR; TCRdb keeps only in-frame clonotypes and omits some of them. The profile covers over a million clones, with around four fifths appearing a single time and about 1.5% taken by the ten largest. The chain employs TRBV29-1 and TRBJ1-2; 7 nucleotides agree with TRBD1. The sequenced sample was memory CD4+ T cells sorted from blood. Subset here: CD45RA-negative fraction. This TCR derives from a man aged 18 to 35 in good health. The CDR3 DNA reads TGCAGCGTTGAAAAACAGGGGATCCTCCATGGCTACACCTTC. This translates into CSVEKQGILHGYTF.